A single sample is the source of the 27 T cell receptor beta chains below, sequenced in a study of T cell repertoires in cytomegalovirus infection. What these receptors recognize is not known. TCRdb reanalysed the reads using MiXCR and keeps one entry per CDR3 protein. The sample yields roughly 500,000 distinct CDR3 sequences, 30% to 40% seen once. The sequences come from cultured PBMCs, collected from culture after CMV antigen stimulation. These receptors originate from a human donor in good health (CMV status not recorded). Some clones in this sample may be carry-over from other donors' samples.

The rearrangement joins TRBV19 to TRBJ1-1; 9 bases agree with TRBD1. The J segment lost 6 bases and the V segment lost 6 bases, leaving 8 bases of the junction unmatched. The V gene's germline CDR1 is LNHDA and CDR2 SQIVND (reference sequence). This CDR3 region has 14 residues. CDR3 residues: CASRDRDRVSEAFF. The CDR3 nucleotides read TGTGCCAGTAGGGACCGGGACAGGGTCTCTGAAGCTTTCTTT. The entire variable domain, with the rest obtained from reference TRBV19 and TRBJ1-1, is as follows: DGGITQSPKYLFRKEGQNVTLSCEQNLNHDAMYWYRQDPGQGLRLIYYSQIVNDFQKGDIAEGYSVSREKKESFPLTVTSAQKNPTAFYLCASRDRDRVSEAFFGQGTRLTVV.

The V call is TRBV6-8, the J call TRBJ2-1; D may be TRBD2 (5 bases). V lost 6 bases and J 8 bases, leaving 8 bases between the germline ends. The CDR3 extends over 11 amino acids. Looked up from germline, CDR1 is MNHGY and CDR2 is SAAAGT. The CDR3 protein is CASRSGDEQFF. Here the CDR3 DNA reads TGTGCCAGCAGGTCCGGGGATGAGCAGTTCTTC.

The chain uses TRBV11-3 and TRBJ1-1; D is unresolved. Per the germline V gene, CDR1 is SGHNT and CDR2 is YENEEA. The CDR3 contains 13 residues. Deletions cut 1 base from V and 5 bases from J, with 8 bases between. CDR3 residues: CASSLAEETEAFF. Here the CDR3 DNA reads TGTGCCAGCAGCTTAGCGGAAGAGACTGAAGCTTTCTTT.

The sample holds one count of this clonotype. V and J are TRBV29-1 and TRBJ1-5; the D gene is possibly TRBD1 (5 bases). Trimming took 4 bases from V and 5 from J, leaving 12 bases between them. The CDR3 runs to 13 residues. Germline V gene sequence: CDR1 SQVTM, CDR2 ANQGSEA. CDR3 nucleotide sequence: TGCAGCGTTGGGGGGGGAGCCGATCAGCCCCAGCATTTT. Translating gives CSVGGGADQPQHF. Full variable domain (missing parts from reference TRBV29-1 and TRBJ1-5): SAVISQKPSRDICQRGTSLTIQCQVDSQVTMMFWYRQQPGQSLTLIATANQGSEATYESGFVIDKFPISRPNLTFSTLTVSNMSPEDSSIYLCSVGGGADQPQHFGDGTRLSIL.

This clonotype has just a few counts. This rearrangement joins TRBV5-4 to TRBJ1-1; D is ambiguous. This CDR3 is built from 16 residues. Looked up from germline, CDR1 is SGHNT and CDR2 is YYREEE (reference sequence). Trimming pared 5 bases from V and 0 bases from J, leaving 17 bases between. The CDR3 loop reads CASRLQRLGMNTEAFF. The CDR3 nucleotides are TGTGCCAGCAGGTTACAACGACTGGGCATGAACACTGAAGCTTTCTTT.

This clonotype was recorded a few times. CDR3 bases: TGTGCCAGCAGTTACGGAGCTAGCGGGCGATACAATGAGCAGTTCTTC. Protein product: CASSYGASGRYNEQFF. The chain employs TRBV6-2 or TRBV6-3 and TRBJ2-1; 8 bases line up with TRBD2. Trimming removed 2 bases from V and 4 bases from J; junction bases left unmatched: 7. The germline CDR1 and CDR2 sequences are MNHEY and SVGEGT. This CDR3 region has 16 residues.

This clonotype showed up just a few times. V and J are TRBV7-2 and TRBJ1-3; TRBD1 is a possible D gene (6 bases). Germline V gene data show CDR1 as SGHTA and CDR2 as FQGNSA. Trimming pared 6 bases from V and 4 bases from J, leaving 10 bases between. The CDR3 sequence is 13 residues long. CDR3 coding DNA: TGTGCCAGCAGTGCTGACAGGGGAAACACCATATATTTT. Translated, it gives CASSADRGNTIYF.

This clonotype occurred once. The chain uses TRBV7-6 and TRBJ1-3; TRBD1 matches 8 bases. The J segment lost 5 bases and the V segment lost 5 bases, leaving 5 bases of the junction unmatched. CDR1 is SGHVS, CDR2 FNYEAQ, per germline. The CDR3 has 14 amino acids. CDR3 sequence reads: CASSVTGDRNTIYF. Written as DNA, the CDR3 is TGTGCCAGCAGCGTGACAGGGGATAGAAACACCATATATTTT.

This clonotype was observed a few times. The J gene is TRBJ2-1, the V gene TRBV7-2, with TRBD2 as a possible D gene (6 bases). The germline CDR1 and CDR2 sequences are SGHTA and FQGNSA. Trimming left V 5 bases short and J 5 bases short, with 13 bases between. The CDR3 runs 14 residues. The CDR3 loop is CASSPRRGNNEQFF. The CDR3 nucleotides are TGTGCCAGCAGCCCACGGCGGGGCAACAATGAGCAGTTCTTC.

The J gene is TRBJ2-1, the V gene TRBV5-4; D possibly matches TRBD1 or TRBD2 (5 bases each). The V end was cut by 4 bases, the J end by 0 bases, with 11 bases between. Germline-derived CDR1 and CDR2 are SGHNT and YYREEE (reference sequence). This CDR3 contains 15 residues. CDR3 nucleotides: TGTGCCAGCAGCCCTGCAGGGAGCTCCTACAATGAGCAGTTCTTC. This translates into CASSPAGSSYNEQFF.

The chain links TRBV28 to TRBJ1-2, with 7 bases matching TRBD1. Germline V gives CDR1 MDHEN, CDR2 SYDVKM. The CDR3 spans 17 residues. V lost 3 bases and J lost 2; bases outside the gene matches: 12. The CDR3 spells CASSFPPGGTGNYGYTF. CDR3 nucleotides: TGTGCCAGCAGTTTCCCGCCAGGGGGGACGGGCAACTATGGCTACACCTTC.

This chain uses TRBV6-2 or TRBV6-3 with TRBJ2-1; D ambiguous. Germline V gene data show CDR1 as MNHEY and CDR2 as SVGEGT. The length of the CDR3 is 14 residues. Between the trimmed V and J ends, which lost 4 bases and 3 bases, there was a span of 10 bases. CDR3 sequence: CASSSAGFYNEQFF. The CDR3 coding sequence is TGTGCCAGCAGTTCGGCAGGCTTCTACAATGAGCAGTTCTTC.

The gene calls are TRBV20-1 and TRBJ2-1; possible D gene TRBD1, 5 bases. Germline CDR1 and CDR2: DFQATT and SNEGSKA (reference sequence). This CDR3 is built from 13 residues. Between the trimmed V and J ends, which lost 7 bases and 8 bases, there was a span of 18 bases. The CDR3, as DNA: TGCAGTGTCGAGGATAGCAGGGTATATGAGCAGTTCTTC. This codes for CSVEDSRVYEQFF.

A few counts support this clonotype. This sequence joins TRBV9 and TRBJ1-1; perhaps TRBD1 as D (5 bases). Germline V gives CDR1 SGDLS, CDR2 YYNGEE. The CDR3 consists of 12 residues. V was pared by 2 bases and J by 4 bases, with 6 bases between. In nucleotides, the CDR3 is TGTGCCAGCAGCGTCGGGGGCACTGAAGCTTTCTTT. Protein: CASSVGGTEAFF.

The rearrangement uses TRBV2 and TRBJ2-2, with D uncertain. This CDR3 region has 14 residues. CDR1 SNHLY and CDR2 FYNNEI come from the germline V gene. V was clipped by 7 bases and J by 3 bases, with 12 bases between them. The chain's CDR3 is CASTQQVDTGELFF. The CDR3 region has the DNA TGTGCCAGCACACAGCAAGTTGACACCGGGGAGCTGTTTTTT.

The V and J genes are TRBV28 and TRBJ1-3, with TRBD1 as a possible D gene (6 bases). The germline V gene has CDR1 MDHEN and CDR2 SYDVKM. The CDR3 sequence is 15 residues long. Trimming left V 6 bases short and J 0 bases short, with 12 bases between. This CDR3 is CASRTGQSSGNTIYF. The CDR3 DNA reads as TGTGCCAGCAGGACCGGACAGAGCTCTGGAAACACCATATATTTT.

CDR3 loop: CASSLVDRGWTEAFF. For the CDR3, the DNA is TGTGCCAGCAGCTTAGTGGACAGGGGTTGGACTGAAGCTTTCTTT. The rearrangement uses TRBV13 and TRBJ1-1; 9 bases are shared with TRBD1. V gave up 1 base and J gave up 5 bases; unmatched junction bases: 5. The CDR3 runs 15 residues. The germline V gene has CDR1 PRHDT and CDR2 FYEKMQ (reference sequence).

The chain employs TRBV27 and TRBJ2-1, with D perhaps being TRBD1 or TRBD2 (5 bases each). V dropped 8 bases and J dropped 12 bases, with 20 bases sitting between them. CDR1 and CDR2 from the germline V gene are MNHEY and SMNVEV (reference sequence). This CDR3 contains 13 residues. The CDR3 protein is CASGDSPGRAQFF. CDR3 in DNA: TGTGCCAGCGGAGACAGTCCGGGACGGGCGCAGTTCTTC.

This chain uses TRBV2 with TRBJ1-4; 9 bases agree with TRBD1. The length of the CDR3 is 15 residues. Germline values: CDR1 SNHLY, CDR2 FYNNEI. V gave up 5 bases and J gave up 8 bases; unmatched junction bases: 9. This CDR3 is CASSIGGTGLEKLFF. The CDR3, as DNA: TGTGCCAGCAGTATCGGGGGGACAGGGTTGGAAAAACTGTTTTTT.

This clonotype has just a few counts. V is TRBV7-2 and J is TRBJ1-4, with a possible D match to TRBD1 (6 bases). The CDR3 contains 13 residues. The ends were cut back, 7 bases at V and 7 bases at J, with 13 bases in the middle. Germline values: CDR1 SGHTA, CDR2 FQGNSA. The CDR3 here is CASTGVRGEKLFF. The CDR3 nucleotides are TGTGCCAGCACAGGGGTCCGCGGTGAAAAACTGTTTTTT.

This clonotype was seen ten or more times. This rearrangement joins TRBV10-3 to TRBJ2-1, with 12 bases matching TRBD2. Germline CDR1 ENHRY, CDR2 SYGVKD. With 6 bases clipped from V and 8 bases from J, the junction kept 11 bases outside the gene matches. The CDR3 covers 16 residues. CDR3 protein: CAIRPGLAGNGDEQFF. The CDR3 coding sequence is TGTGCCATCAGACCCGGACTAGCGGGAAATGGGGATGAGCAGTTCTTC.

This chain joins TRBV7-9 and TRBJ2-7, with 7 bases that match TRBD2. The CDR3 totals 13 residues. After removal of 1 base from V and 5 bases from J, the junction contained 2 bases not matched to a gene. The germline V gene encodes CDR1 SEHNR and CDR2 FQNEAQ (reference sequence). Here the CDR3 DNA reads TGTGCCAGCAGCTTAGGGACTAGGGACGAGCAGTACGTC. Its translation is CASSLGTRDEQYV.

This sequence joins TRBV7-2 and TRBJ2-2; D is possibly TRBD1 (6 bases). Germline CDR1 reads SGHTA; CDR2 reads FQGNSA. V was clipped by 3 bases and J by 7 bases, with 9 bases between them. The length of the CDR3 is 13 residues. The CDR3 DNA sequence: TGTGCCAGCAGCTTGGGGGCGATCGGGGAGCTGTTTTTT. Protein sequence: CASSLGAIGELFF.

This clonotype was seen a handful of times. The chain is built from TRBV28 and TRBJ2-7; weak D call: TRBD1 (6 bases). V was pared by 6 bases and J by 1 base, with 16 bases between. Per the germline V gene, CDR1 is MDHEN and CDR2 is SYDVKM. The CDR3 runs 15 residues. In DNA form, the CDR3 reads TGTGCCAGCAGGACGCCAAAGACAGGTTCCTACGAGCAGTACTTC. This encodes CASRTPKTGSYEQYF.

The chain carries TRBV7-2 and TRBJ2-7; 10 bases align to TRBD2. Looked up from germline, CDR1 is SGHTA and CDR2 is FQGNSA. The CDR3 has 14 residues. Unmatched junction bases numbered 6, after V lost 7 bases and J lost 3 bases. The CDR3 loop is CASTILAGHYEQYF. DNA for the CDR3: TGTGCCAGCACCATACTAGCGGGACACTACGAGCAGTACTTC.

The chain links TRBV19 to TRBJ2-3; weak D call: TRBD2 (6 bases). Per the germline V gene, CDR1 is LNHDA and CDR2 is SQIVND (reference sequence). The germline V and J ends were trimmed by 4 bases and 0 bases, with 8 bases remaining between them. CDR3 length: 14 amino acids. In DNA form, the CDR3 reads TGTGCCAGTAGTACGGGACTGAGCACAGATACGCAGTATTTT. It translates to CASSTGLSTDTQYF.

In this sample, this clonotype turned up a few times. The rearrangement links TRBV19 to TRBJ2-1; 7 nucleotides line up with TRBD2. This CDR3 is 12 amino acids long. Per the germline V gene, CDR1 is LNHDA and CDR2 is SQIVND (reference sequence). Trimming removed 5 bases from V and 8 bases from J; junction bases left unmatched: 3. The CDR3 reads CASSRLADEQFF. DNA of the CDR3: TGTGCCAGTAGTCGACTAGCCGATGAGCAGTTCTTC.